Listed below are T cell receptor beta chains from one sample, sequenced in a study of T-cell memory formation after mild COVID-19. TCRdb re-derived calls from the 5' RACE reads in MiXCR, one entry per CDR3 protein. Among about 560,000 distinct CDR3 sequences, 15% to 20% were seen once, and the ten largest hold approximately 8.1%. Sample: PBMCs or a T cell subset sorted from them (not recorded which). The receptors shown here come from an adult woman who had mild COVID-19 (a few samples of this study predate the infection). Cell type and time point are not known. Each CDR3 is given with its conserved first and last residue. D genes are given only for firm matches. Clone size is stated in some rows and not others, as once, few, many or a class when expanded.

size	D	V	J	CDR3	DNA
few	.	TRBV7-9	TRBJ1-1	CASSLFGGREAFF	TGTGCCAGCAGCCTATTCGGGGGGCGCGAAGCTTTCTTT
few	TRBD1	TRBV18	TRBJ1-1	CASSRLQGVTEAFF	TGTGCCAGCTCACGACTACAGGGGGTCACTGAAGCTTTCTTT
few	TRBD1	TRBV6-2/TRBV6-3	TRBJ2-3	CASSRPGQGTDTQYF	TGTGCCAGCAGTAGACCGGGACAGGGGACAGATACGCAGTATTTT
many	.	TRBV5-6	TRBJ2-7	CASSSANEQYF	TGTGCCAGCAGCTCGGCAAACGAGCAGTACTTC
.	TRBD2	TRBV20-1	TRBJ2-3	CSARDPGGFADTQYF	TGCAGTGCTAGAGATCCGGGAGGGTTCGCAGATACGCAGTATTTT
.	.	TRBV7-6	TRBJ2-2	CASSPLGHTTGELFF	TGTGCCAGCAGCCCGCTCGGCCATACCACCGGGGAGCTGTTTTTT
.	.	TRBV6-2/TRBV6-3	TRBJ1-2	CASTPTRGYGYTF	TGTGCCAGCACCCCTACCCGCGGCTATGGCTACACCTTC
.	.	TRBV18	TRBJ1-1	CASSPVVNTEAFF	TGTGCCAGCTCACCGGTCGTGAACACTGAAGCTTTCTTT
many	TRBD2	TRBV30	TRBJ2-1	CAWRGAGDEQFF	TGTGCCTGGAGGGGCGCGGGGGACGAGCAGTTCTTC
few	TRBD2	TRBV12-3/TRBV12-4	TRBJ2-1	CASSTGTSGRGQFF	TGTGCCAGCAGCACCGGGACTAGCGGGAGGGGGCAGTTCTTC
.	.	TRBV4-1	TRBJ2-3	CASSPPQVTDTQYF	TGCGCCAGCAGCCCGCCGCAAGTCACAGATACGCAGTATTTT
few	TRBD1	TRBV12-3/TRBV12-4	TRBJ1-1	CASSPSRGGEAFF	TGTGCCAGCAGCCCTTCCAGGGGGGGTGAAGCTTTCTTT
.	TRBD2	TRBV5-1	TRBJ2-7	CASNVAGGISEQYF	TGCGCCAGCAATGTAGCGGGAGGGATCTCCGAGCAGTACTTC
.	.	TRBV5-6	TRBJ2-7	CASSLELGSYEQYF	TGTGCCAGCAGCTTGGAGTTGGGATCCTACGAGCAGTACTTC
.	TRBD2	TRBV20-1	TRBJ2-1	CSAPGLESNEQFF	TGCAGTGCACCGGGACTAGAATCCAATGAGCAGTTCTTC
.	TRBD1	TRBV5-1	TRBJ1-1	CASSLGPGTDTNTEAFF	TGCGCCAGCAGCTTGGGCCCCGGGACAGACACGAACACTGAAGCTTTCTTT
.	TRBD2	TRBV7-6	TRBJ2-1	CASSLSGSPNEQFF	TGTGCCAGCAGCTTGAGCGGGAGTCCCAATGAGCAGTTCTTC
.	TRBD1	TRBV6-1	TRBJ1-2	CASSDTGGSYGYTF	TGTGCCAGCAGTGATACAGGGGGCAGCTATGGCTACACCTTC
few	.	TRBV18	TRBJ2-5	CASSFAGTQETQYF	TGTGCCAGCTCATTCGCCGGCACCCAAGAGACCCAGTACTTC
.	.	TRBV27	TRBJ1-1	CASSLSGAGWTEAFF	TGTGCCAGCAGTTTATCGGGGGCAGGGTGGACTGAAGCTTTCTTT
few	TRBD1	TRBV7-3	TRBJ1-2	CASRRPGQGEGYTF	TGTGCCAGCAGGCGTCCGGGACAGGGTGAAGGCTACACCTTC
many	TRBD1	TRBV3-1	TRBJ2-5	CASRQGAGETQYF	TGTGCCAGCAGGCAGGGGGCAGGGGAGACCCAGTACTTC
few	.	TRBV7-9	TRBJ2-7	CASVGQYEQYF	TGTGCCAGCGTCGGACAGTACGAGCAGTACTTC
.	TRBD1	TRBV30	TRBJ2-1	CAWRVTGGRFYNEQFF	TGTGCCTGGAGGGTTACAGGGGGCAGGTTCTACAATGAGCAGTTCTTC
.	.	TRBV7-3	TRBJ2-5	CASSLWGERIQSQETQYF	TGTGCCAGCAGCTTATGGGGGGAGAGAATACAATCCCAAGAGACCCAGTACTTC
.	TRBD1	TRBV12-3/TRBV12-4	TRBJ2-1	CASSPTGQGANEQFF	TGTGCCAGCAGTCCTACCGGACAGGGGGCGAATGAGCAGTTCTTC
few	.	TRBV5-5	TRBJ2-1	CASRFRDLSSYNEQFF	TGTGCCAGCAGGTTCCGGGACCTCAGCTCCTACAATGAGCAGTTCTTC
.	.	TRBV7-9	TRBJ1-6	CASSLTPGRLNSPLHF	TGTGCCAGCAGCTTAACTCCGGGACGGTTGAATTCACCCCTCCACTTT
.	.	TRBV6-1	TRBJ1-2	CASLIGDKHGYTF	TGTGCCAGCCTAATAGGGGACAAGCATGGCTACACCTTC
few	TRBD1	TRBV7-9	TRBJ2-2	CASSLLPGQGLGELFF	TGTGCCAGCAGCCTCCTCCCGGGACAGGGTCTCGGGGAGCTGTTTTTT
few	.	TRBV12-3/TRBV12-4	TRBJ2-1	CASSLISYNEQFF	TGTGCCAGCAGTTTGATAAGTTACAATGAGCAGTTCTTC
few	.	TRBV12-3/TRBV12-4	TRBJ1-2	CASSPGGGRVAYGYTF	TGTGCCAGCAGTCCTGGGGGTGGTAGGGTTGCCTATGGCTACACCTTC
few	.	TRBV15	TRBJ1-1	CATSRVTGGGEAFF	TGTGCCACCAGCAGAGTGACGGGGGGCGGTGAAGCTTTCTTT
few	TRBD1	TRBV13	TRBJ2-7	CASSPGQGLIYEQYF	TGTGCCAGCAGCCCAGGACAGGGCCTGATCTACGAGCAGTACTTC
few	.	TRBV24-1	TRBJ2-7	CATSDSRPTAIQYF	TGTGCCACCAGTGATTCAAGGCCTACAGCTATCCAGTACTTC
.	TRBD2	TRBV12-3/TRBV12-4	TRBJ2-5	CASSPTRGGAKETQYF	TGTGCCAGCAGCCCCACTCGCGGGGGGGCAAAGGAGACCCAGTACTTC
.	.	TRBV29-1	TRBJ1-4	CSVALEGLNEKLFF	TGCAGCGTTGCACTTGAGGGGCTTAATGAAAAACTGTTTTTT
few	.	TRBV20-1	TRBJ1-6	CSASPRGHSPLHF	TGCAGTGCTAGTCCCCGGGGGCATTCACCCCTCCACTTT
.	.	TRBV12-3/TRBV12-4	TRBJ1-5	CASSFAGTHPQHF	TGTGCCAGCAGTTTCGCGGGGACTCATCCCCAGCATTTT
many	.	TRBV7-9	TRBJ2-5	CASSFTGETQYF	TGTGCCAGCAGCTTCACGGGCGAGACCCAGTACTTC
few	TRBD1	TRBV25-1	TRBJ2-7	CASSQGAGGEQYF	TGTGCCAGCTCCCAGGGGGCTGGGGGAGAGCAGTACTTC
few	.	TRBV7-6	TRBJ1-3	CASSPGVSSGNTIYF	TGTGCCAGCAGCCCGGGGGTGAGCTCTGGAAACACCATATATTTT
few	.	TRBV11-2	TRBJ1-1	CASRAGLNTEAFF	TGTGCCAGCAGAGCAGGGTTGAACACTGAAGCTTTCTTT
few	TRBD2	TRBV9	TRBJ2-1	CASSPPGLAGSVNEQFF	TGTGCCAGCAGCCCCCCTGGGCTAGCGGGGTCGGTCAATGAGCAGTTCTTC
few	.	TRBV3-1	TRBJ2-1	CASSLPYSGLYEQFF	TGTGCCAGCAGCCTCCCTTATTCGGGTCTTTATGAGCAGTTCTTC
many	.	TRBV20-1	TRBJ2-5	CSASSPRGLATQYF	TGCAGTGCTAGTAGTCCAAGGGGTTTGGCGACCCAGTACTTC
many	.	TRBV18	TRBJ1-5	CASSPGFLQPQHF	TGTGCCAGCTCACCTGGGTTTCTTCAGCCCCAGCATTTT
.	.	TRBV12-5	TRBJ2-7	CAAGRGTYEQYF	TGTGCCGCGGGCCGCGGAACCTACGAGCAGTACTTC
few	.	TRBV30	TRBJ1-5	CAWSVSRGNQPQHF	TGTGCCTGGAGTGTAAGCAGGGGAAATCAGCCCCAGCATTTT
.	.	TRBV5-4	TRBJ2-1	CASRLDYLGEQFF	TGTGCCAGCAGGTTGGACTATTTGGGTGAGCAGTTCTTC
.	.	TRBV3-1	TRBJ1-4	CASSLGTPTNEKLFF	TGTGCCAGCAGCCTTGGGACACCAACTAATGAAAAACTGTTTTTT
.	TRBD2	TRBV5-1	TRBJ2-3	CASSLGLAERTDTQYF	TGCGCCAGCAGCTTAGGGCTAGCGGAGCGCACAGATACGCAGTATTTT
.	.	TRBV4-2	TRBJ2-1	CASSHPGGSWGEQFF	TGTGCCAGCAGCCACCCCGGGGGTAGTTGGGGTGAGCAGTTCTTC
few	.	TRBV5-1	TRBJ2-7	CASSLLNEQYF	TGCGCCAGCAGCTTATTAAACGAGCAGTACTTC
many	.	TRBV15	TRBJ2-7	CATSGVRGGTYEQYF	TGTGCCACTTCCGGTGTCCGGGGCGGCACCTACGAGCAGTACTTC
.	TRBD1	TRBV19	TRBJ2-1	CATSARDRTFNEQFF	TGTGCCACCTCAGCCCGGGACAGGACGTTCAATGAGCAGTTCTTC
.	TRBD2	TRBV11-2	TRBJ2-3	CASRPLAARTDTQYF	TGTGCCAGCAGACCACTAGCGGCCCGCACAGATACGCAGTATTTT
.	.	TRBV28	TRBJ2-7	CASSLLNREQYF	TGTGCCAGCAGTTTATTGAACCGGGAGCAGTACTTC
few	.	TRBV5-6	TRBJ1-6	CASSFLGVAVNSPLHF	TGTGCCAGCAGCTTTCTCGGTGTGGCCGTTAATTCACCCCTCCACTTT